The T cell receptor beta chain described here comes from a study of cytomegalovirus exposure and HLA in healthy donors. Both 60 Vbeta primers and 13 Jbeta primers went into the PCR. Assay used: immunoSEQ multiplex PCR; TCRdb lists only in-frame clones, some missing. The sample includes around 110,000 clones, approximately 80% seen only once; the top ten take approximately 4%. From germline, CDR1 is SNHLY and CDR2 FYNNEI. The CDR3 length is 15 residues. Trimming pared 3 bases from V and 5 bases from J, leaving 16 bases between. V usage is TRBV2 and J usage is TRBJ2-5, with D perhaps TRBD1 (7 bases). Sequencing was done on a sample of PBMCs. The sequence was obtained from a man aged 30 to 39 in good health and CMV-seropositive. CDR3 residues: CASSEVGQAGETQYF. DNA of the CDR3: TGTGCCAGCAGTGAGGTAGGACAGGCGGGGGAGACCCAGTACTTC.